A single sample gave rise to the 14 T cell receptor beta chains below, sequenced in a study of prognosis after radiotherapy for stage I lung cancer. Amplicons of TCR beta CDR3 were generated from genomic DNA by two-round multiplex PCR. Amplification in first-round PCR relied on primers specific to each TRBV and TRBJ gene. TCRdb reanalysed the multiplex PCR reads using MiXCR and keeps one entry per CDR3 protein. This table has 30,000 to 35,000 distinct CDR3 sequences, less than 35% appearing once. Sequencing was performed on PBMCs, taken before or after stereotactic body radiation therapy (not recorded which). These receptors came from a donor over 45 with non-small cell lung cancer.

On this clonotype: A much larger clone lies a single base off, so this may be a read error. The J gene is TRBJ1-5, the V gene TRBV28; possibly TRBD1 for D (5 bases). CDR1 is MDHEN, CDR2 SYDVKM, per germline. The CDR3 is made up of 15 amino acids. CDR3 in amino acids: CAGSLGGRRDHPQHF. Here the CDR3 DNA reads TGTGCCGGCAGCCTCGGGGGAAGGCGCGATCATCCCCAGCATTTT.

A remark on this clonotype: The junction departs from the called germline gene at one end, perhaps through a read error. CDR3 nucleotides: TGTGCCAGCAGGACAGCCGTCTACAATGAGCAGTTATTC. Translating it yields CASRTAVYNEQLF. The V and J genes are TRBV2 and TRBJ2-1; a possible D gene is TRBD1 (5 bases). CDR3 length equals 13 residues. CDR1 is SNHLY, CDR2 FYNNEI, per germline.

This clonotype was detected many times. V and J are TRBV6-1 and TRBJ2-1; TRBD2 agrees at 12 bases. The CDR3 length is 18 residues. Germline CDR1 is MNHNS and CDR2 is SASEGT. V was clipped by 5 bases and J by 0 bases; unmatched bases: 8. CDR3 loop: CASSYPSGRAPSYNEQFF. Here the CDR3 DNA reads TGTGCCAGCAGTTACCCTAGCGGGAGGGCCCCCTCCTACAATGAGCAGTTCTTC.

This clonotype turned up a few times. The chain couples TRBV6-1 to TRBJ1-3; D is undetermined. Trimming took off 0 bases at V and 0 bases at J, with 12 bases between the two ends. The CDR3 is made up of 17 amino acids. The germline gives CDR1 MNHNS, CDR2 SASEGT. The CDR3 here is CASSEAATRASGNTIYF. The DNA for the CDR3 is TGTGCCAGCAGTGAAGCGGCGACAAGGGCCTCTGGAAACACCATATATTTT.

The sample holds many counts of this clonotype. This sequence joins TRBV12-3 or TRBV12-4 and TRBJ2-3; 8 bases align to TRBD2. The CDR3 has 16 residues. V lost 7 bases and J lost 4; bases outside the gene matches: 13. The CDR3 loop is CASISVGGRSADTQYF. The CDR3 DNA reads as TGTGCCAGCATTTCGGTGGGCGGGAGGTCCGCAGATACGCAGTATTTT.

There are many counts of this clonotype. This chain uses TRBV10-3 with TRBJ2-1; either TRBD1 or TRBD2 may fit D (5 bases each). The germline CDR1 and CDR2 sequences are ENHRY and SYGVKD. The CDR3 loop spans 16 amino acids. V shed 4 bases and J shed 8 bases, with 21 bases lying between them. The CDR3 region is CAISARGRQLVDEQFF. CDR3 sequence (DNA): TGTGCCATCAGTGCGAGGGGTAGGCAACTCGTCGATGAGCAGTTCTTC.

The table lists this clonotype with many counts. As the CDR3 is not closed by the conserved phenylalanine or tryptophan, this likely results from a read error. The DNA is omitted, as the CDR3 cannot be located on it reliably, and the CDR3 follows TCRdb's listing. The V call is TRBV6-4, the J call TRBJ2-7; the tabulated D call, TRBD2, remains unverified against the DNA. Looked up from germline, CDR1 is MRHNA and CDR2 is SNTAGT. The CDR3 totals 10 residues, both ends included. CDR3 loop: CASSPQRERI.

This clonotype showed up many times. The V call is TRBV5-1, the J call TRBJ1-1; D may be TRBD1 (6 bases). The CDR3 has 15 amino acids. Germline values: CDR1 SGHRS, CDR2 YFSETQ. V was shortened by 0 bases and J by 0 bases, with 9 bases between the two germline ends. CDR3 DNA: TGCGCCAGCAGCTTGGCGCCAGGGGTGAACACTGAAGCTTTCTTT. As protein: CASSLAPGVNTEAFF. The complete variable domain, with remaining parts taken from reference TRBV5-1 and TRBJ1-1, reads KAGVTQTPRYLIKTRGQQVTLSCSPISGHRSVSWYQQTPGQGLQFLFEYFSETQRNKGNFPGRFSGRQFSNSRSEMNVSTLELGDSALYLCASSLAPGVNTEAFFGQGTRLTVV.

This clonotype was observed at least ten times. CDR3 bases: TGTGCCAGCAGTGACAGGGTGCGATCGGAGACCCAGTACTTC. Translating it yields CASSDRVRSETQYF. The rearrangement links TRBV2 to TRBJ2-5; D is perhaps TRBD1 (5 bases). The CDR3 is made up of 14 amino acids. Germline assignment: CDR1 SNHLY and CDR2 FYNNEI. V was shortened by 3 bases and J by 5 bases, with 13 bases between the two germline ends.

There are many counts of this clonotype. V and J are TRBV7-3 and TRBJ2-3, with a weak D call TRBD1 (6 bases). V lost 5 bases, J lost 5 bases, and 14 bases lay in between. Germline loops: CDR1 SGHTA, CDR2 FQGTGA. This CDR3 contains 14 residues. The CDR3 DNA reads as TGTGCCAGCAGCCCCGGGACATTTGGAGATACGCAGTATTTT. It encodes CASSPGTFGDTQYF.

As for this clonotype: The junction shows a germline mismatch at one end, possibly a read error. This chain links TRBV12-3 or TRBV12-4 with TRBJ2-1; D perhaps matches TRBD1 (6 bases). The CDR3 runs 13 residues. In DNA form, the CDR3 reads TGTGCCATCAGTTCTGTAGAGGGGGATGAGCAGTTCTTC. This sequence encodes CAISSVEGDEQFF.

V usage is TRBV20-1 and J usage is TRBJ1-2, with a possible D match to TRBD1 (5 bases). CDR3 length: 10 amino acids. Trimming removed 6 bases from V and 12 bases from J, with 14 bases in between. Germline CDR1 is DFQATT and CDR2 is SNEGSKA (reference sequence). The CDR3 spells CSAMGLRNTF. In DNA, the CDR3 is TGCAGTGCGATGGGACTACGCAACACCTTC.

The table lists this clonotype with a few counts. This may be a read error: a much more frequent sequence differs by one nucleotide. The CDR3 end shows no conserved phenylalanine or tryptophan, and so a read error is likely. CDR3 DNA sequence: TGCAGCTCCCGCGACACTAGCGGGGCGAATGAGCAGTTCCTC. Amino acids: CSSRDTSGANEQFL. The chain has TRBV29-1 and TRBJ2-1; TRBD2 aligns across 10 bases. This CDR3 comprises 14 residues. The junction had 11 bases not matched to a gene; V was cut back by 8 bases and J by 7 bases. Germline V gene data show CDR1 as SQVTM and CDR2 as ANQGSEA.

As for this clonotype: This may stem from a read error, because a much larger clone lies one nucleotide away. The genes are TRBV6-5 and TRBJ1-4; D is ambiguous. The germline V and J ends were trimmed by 4 bases and 7 bases, with 13 bases remaining between them. Per the germline V gene, CDR1 is MNHEY and CDR2 is SVGAGI. This CDR3 has 14 residues. CDR3 coding DNA: TGTGCCAGCAGTTCCTCCCCCAGGTGTGAAAAACTGTTTTTT. Amino acids: CASSSSPRCEKLFF.